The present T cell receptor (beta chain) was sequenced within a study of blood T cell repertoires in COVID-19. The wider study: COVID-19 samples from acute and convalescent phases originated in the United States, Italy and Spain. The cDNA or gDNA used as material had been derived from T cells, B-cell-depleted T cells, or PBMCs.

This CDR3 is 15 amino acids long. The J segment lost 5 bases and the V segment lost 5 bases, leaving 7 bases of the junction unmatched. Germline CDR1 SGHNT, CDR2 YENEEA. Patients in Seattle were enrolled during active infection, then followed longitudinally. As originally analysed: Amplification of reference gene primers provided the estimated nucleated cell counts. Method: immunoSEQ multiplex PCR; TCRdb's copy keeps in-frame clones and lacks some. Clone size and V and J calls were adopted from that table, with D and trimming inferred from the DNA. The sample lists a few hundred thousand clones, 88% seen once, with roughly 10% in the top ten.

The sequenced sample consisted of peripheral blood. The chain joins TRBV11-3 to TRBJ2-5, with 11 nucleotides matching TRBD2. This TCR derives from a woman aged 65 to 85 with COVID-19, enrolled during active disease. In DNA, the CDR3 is TGTGCCAGCAGCATACTAGCGGGAGCACATGAGACCCAGTACTTC. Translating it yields CASSILAGAHETQYF.